This record concerns one TCR beta chain sequence. The antigen is undetermined. The same CDR3 arises from other DNA sequences in this sample as well. The PCR had 60 Vbeta and 13 Jbeta primers. Repertoires were generated with immunoSEQ multiplex PCR, while TCRdb's copy carries only in-frame clones and drops some. The profile covers 150,000 to 200,000 clones, with approximately 86% appearing a single time and roughly 1.9% taken by the ten largest. This sample is part of a study of cytomegalovirus exposure and HLA in healthy donors. Study results and caveats: The productive fraction for most TCR beta V segments was about 90% or about 30% in an earlier analysis. On later analysis, the bulk of CMV-associated TCR beta chains appeared to be HLA-restricted. CMV serostatus was the only immune exposure information that was available.

Deletions cut 2 bases from V and 2 bases from J, with 6 bases between. In germline, CDR1 is MDHEN, CDR2 SYDVKM. The CDR3 loop spans 13 amino acids. The source is a woman younger than 30 in good health and CMV-seronegative. V is TRBV28 and J is TRBJ1-2; D ambiguous. The sample comprised PBMCs. The CDR3, as DNA: TGTGCCAGCAGTTTAGGGCAGAACTATGGCTACACCTTC. Protein sequence: CASSLGQNYGYTF.